Included here is one T cell receptor (beta chain) sequence, with context. What it recognizes is unknown. The CDR3 extends over 15 amino acids. Trimming removed 2 bases from V and 3 bases from J; junction bases left unmatched: 7. Data came from immunoSEQ multiplex PCR; TCRdb stores just in-frame clones and leaves some out. Found here are 15,000 to 20,000 clones, around 90% of them singletons; the top ten hold more than 0.95%. The data stem from a study of T cells in localized non-small cell lung cancer. The study's findings and limits: Paired adjacent lung recovered a median around 59 of the top 100 tumor clones. Uninvolved adjacent lung showed the highest T cell clonality, exceeding tumor.

The sequence was obtained from a woman aged 40 to 75 with stage III lung adenocarcinoma. The material was peripheral blood mononuclear cells, obtained before any cancer treatment. The chain has TRBV5-3 and TRBJ1-2, with 7 bases that match TRBD1. TRBV5-3 is given ORF status, its function remaining uncertain. This CDR3 reads CARSFHDRVHYGYTF. DNA of the CDR3: TGTGCCAGAAGCTTCCACGACAGGGTACACTATGGCTACACCTTC.